This T cell receptor (beta chain) was retrieved from a study of PD-L1 blockade in urothelial cancer. Study context: Study patients had been treated with 0 to 3 previous chemotherapy regimens.

Time point given: pretreatment peripheral blood. Concerning this clone: Its antigen is still unknown.

Sequencing was performed with immunoSEQ multiplex PCR; in TCRdb, only in-frame clones are kept and a portion is missing. The sample records 45,000 to 55,000 clones, less than 85% being singletons. Study-level results: Durable benefit accompanied greater 3-week expansion of tumor-associated blood clones.

The CDR3 is made up of 17 amino acids. Germline CDR1 and CDR2: LGHNA and YNFKEQ. With V trimmed by 4 bases and J by 0 bases, 8 bases remained unmatched. Sequencing used PBMCs, obtained around atezolizumab (anti-PD-L1) treatment. The chain carries TRBV4-2 and TRBJ2-2; 7 bases line up with TRBD2. This clonotype was obtained from a man between 70 and 80 years old with urothelial cancer. The CDR3 loop reads CASSPSRGEANTGELFF. The CDR3 DNA reads as TGTGCCAGCAGCCCATCCCGGGGGGAAGCGAACACCGGGGAGCTGTTTTTT.